These T cell receptor beta chains were read from a single sample in a study of T cell responses to AZD1222 COVID-19 vaccine. TCRdb keeps only in-frame clones here, not all; method: immunoSEQ multiplex PCR. The data hold some 150,000 clones, with about 89% observed a single time. Sample: peripheral blood, taken on day 0 of AZD1222 vaccination. These receptors all stem from an adult in good health. Each CDR3 is given with its conserved first and last residue. A D gene is named only where the DNA matches it firmly. Not all rows give a size; the values are once, few, many and, for expanded clones, a class.

15,TRBJ1-2,-,TRBV27,TRBD1,TGTGCCAGCAGCCACCCCCGGGACAGGGGGCGTTCCCCCACCTTC,CASSHPRDRGRSPTF
13,TRBJ2-5,-,TRBV10-2,TRBD2,TGCGCCAGCAGTGTACTAGCGCAAGAGACCCAGTACTTC,CASSVLAQETQYF
14,TRBJ1-5,once,TRBV25-1,-,TGTGCCAGCAGTGAGGACAACAGCAATCAGCCCCAGCATTTT,CASSEDNSNQPQHF
14,TRBJ2-2,-,TRBV7-9,-,TGTGCCAGCAGCTTGGACGGCCGCACCGGGGAGCTGTTTTTT,CASSLDGRTGELFF
15,TRBJ2-7,-,TRBV5-4,-,TGTGCCAGCAGCTTGGCCCTAGGGGTCTCCTACGAGCAGTACTTC,CASSLALGVSYEQYF
12,TRBJ2-7,-,TRBV29-1,TRBD1,TGCAGCGCCGGGACAGGCCCCTACGAGCAGTACTTC,CSAGTGPYEQYF
14,TRBJ2-1,-,TRBV6-5,TRBD2,TGTGCCAGCAGTCTAAGCGGGAGAGCCAATGAGCAGTTCTTC,CASSLSGRANEQFF
13,TRBJ1-2,-,TRBV12-3/TRBV12-4,-,TGTGCCAGCAGTTTTAGTCAGTTCTATGGCTACACCTTC,CASSFSQFYGYTF
15,TRBJ2-7,-,TRBV5-1,-,TGCGCCAGCAGGGAAGTATGGGGCTTGGCCTACGAGCAGTACTTC,CASREVWGLAYEQYF
14,TRBJ1-5,-,TRBV30,-,TGTGCCTGGTCGGGAGGCAGGGTGGATCAGCCCCAGCATTTT,CAWSGGRVDQPQHF
14,TRBJ2-7,-,TRBV2,-,TGTGCCTCCTACTTCAGCCGGGCCTCCTACGAGCAGTACTTC,CASYFSRASYEQYF
14,TRBJ2-3,-,TRBV4-1,-,TGCGCCAGCAGATTAAGGTTCCTCACAGATACGCAGTATTTT,CASRLRFLTDTQYF
17,TRBJ1-2,-,TRBV19,TRBD1,TGTGCCAGTAGTTTTCCGACAGGGTCTATAAGTTTTCATGGCTACACCTTC,CASSFPTGSISFHGYTF
13,TRBJ2-1,-,TRBV9,-,TGTGCCAGCAGCGTAGGGTTCCCGAGTGAGCAGTTCTTC,CASSVGFPSEQFF
14,TRBJ2-3,once,TRBV6-5,TRBD2,TGTGCCAGCAGGGTAGCGGGCAGCACAGATACGCAGTATTTT,CASRVAGSTDTQYF
14,TRBJ1-4,-,TRBV9,-,TGTGCCAGCAGCGTAGGAAGGAGGAATGAAAAACTGTTTTTT,CASSVGRRNEKLFF
14,TRBJ2-5,few,TRBV11-2,-,TGTGCCAGCAGCTTAGCGAGAGGGTGGGAGACCCAGTACTTC,CASSLARGWETQYF
13,TRBJ2-7,-,TRBV12-3/TRBV12-4,-,TGTGCCAGCACCCTCGGGTCGCCCTACGAGCAGTACTTC,CASTLGSPYEQYF
14,TRBJ2-7,-,TRBV18,-,TGTGCCAGCTCACCGACAGCTTCTACCTACGAGCAGTACTTC,CASSPTASTYEQYF
14,TRBJ2-5,-,TRBV18,TRBD1,TGTGCCAGCTCACCTGGACAGGGCGAAGAGACCCAGTACTTC,CASSPGQGEETQYF
13,TRBJ1-5,-,TRBV30,TRBD1,TGTGCCTGGCGGACAGGGGGCAATCAGCCCCAGCATTTT,CAWRTGGNQPQHF
15,TRBJ2-3,medium-sized,TRBV6-2/TRBV6-3,-,TGTGCCAGCAGTTATGAGGCGGGGAGCACAGATACGCAGTATTTT,CASSYEAGSTDTQYF
14,TRBJ1-1,-,TRBV27,-,TGTGCCAGCAGTTCGGGACGTTGGAACACTGAAGCTTTCTTT,CASSSGRWNTEAFF
11,TRBJ2-5,-,TRBV7-9,-,TGTGCCAGCAGCGCAACGGACGTCCAGTACTTC,CASSATDVQYF
15,TRBJ1-2,-,TRBV3-1/TRBV3-2,-,TGTGCCAGCAGCCTGAATCGGGGTGGATTCTATGGCTACACCTTC,CASSLNRGGFYGYTF
13,TRBJ2-7,-,TRBV19,TRBD1,TGTGCCAGTATGCGCCAGGGGGACAACGAGCAGTACTTC,CASMRQGDNEQYF
11,TRBJ1-2,-,TRBV6-5,-,TGTGCCAGCAGACCGCCTTATGGCTACACCTTC,CASRPPYGYTF
16,TRBJ2-2,-,TRBV3-1/TRBV3-2,TRBD1,TGTGCCAGCAGCCCGCCCGGGACAGGGCGTACCGGGGAGCTGTTTTTT,CASSPPGTGRTGELFF
16,TRBJ1-1,-,TRBV25-1,-,TGTGCCAGCAGTGAAGGGCCAATTCGGGCGAACACTGAAGCTTTCTTT,CASSEGPIRANTEAFF
18,TRBJ2-5,-,TRBV23-1,TRBD2,TGCGCCAGCAGTCAATCGTTATATCTGACTAGCGGTCAAGAGACCCAGTACTTC,CASSQSLYLTSGQETQYF
14,TRBJ1-3,-,TRBV18,-,TGTGCCAGCTCACCAACAGGGCCTGGAAACACCATATATTTT,CASSPTGPGNTIYF
18,TRBJ2-7,-,TRBV9,TRBD2,TGTGCCAGCAGCACGGGACTAGCGGGCCTCAGGAGCTCCTACGAGCAGTACTTC,CASSTGLAGLRSSYEQYF